Below are 2 T cell receptor beta chains sequenced from a single sample in a study of OX40 agonist ivuxolimab in advanced cancers. Profiled with immunoSEQ multiplex PCR; TCRdb holds only in-frame clones, not every one. The top ten clones hold approximately 1.2% of a sample with 50,000 to 60,000 clones, roughly 77% of them seen once. This specimen consisted of CD4+ or CD8+ T cells sorted from blood, obtained in a trial of the OX40 agonist ivuxolimab. These receptors all stem from an adult with an advanced solid tumor such as melanoma, head and neck, liver or kidney cancer.

V and J are TRBV5-1 and TRBJ2-5; TRBD1 might be the D (5 bases). This CDR3 contains 16 residues. Germline CDR1 SGHRS, CDR2 YFSETQ. V was cut by 0 bases and J by 0 bases, with 12 bases left in between. The CDR3 is CASSLAARVDQETQYF. Here the CDR3 DNA reads TGCGCCAGCAGCTTGGCCGCCAGGGTGGACCAAGAGACCCAGTACTTC.

This rearrangement joins TRBV19 to TRBJ2-1; perhaps TRBD2 as D (6 bases). The CDR3 contains 16 residues. Trimming cost V 5 bases and J 0 bases, with 14 bases left between them. Germline V gene lookup returns CDR1 LNHDA and CDR2 SQIVND (reference sequence). The CDR3 bases are TGTGCCAGTAGTGTACTTCGAGCGGGCTCCTACAATGAGCAGTTCTTC. Translated: CASSVLRAGSYNEQFF.